The 22 T cell receptor beta chains listed next were all sequenced from one sample in a study of graft-versus-host responses after intestinal transplantation. The method was immunoSEQ multiplex PCR; TCRdb's version includes in-frame clones alone and lacks a portion of them. Of approximately 12,000 clones in the sample, around four fifths are singletons; the top ten hold about half. The sequencing used PBMCs, collected 120 to 130 days after transplant. These receptors came from a human patient who received an intestinal transplant, so some T cells may come from the graft donor.

This clone was found once. This chain links TRBV4-2 with TRBJ2-5, with TRBD2 identical over 8 bases. This CDR3 is 16 amino acids long. The trim removed 1 base at V and 4 bases at J, leaving 8 bases unmatched. Germline lookup yields CDR1 LGHNA and CDR2 YNFKEQ. CDR3 residues: CASSQAGGRLGETQYF. CDR3 coding DNA: TGTGCCAGCAGCCAAGCGGGCGGGAGGTTGGGAGAGACCCAGTACTTC.

The genes are TRBV7-3 and TRBJ2-5, with unresolved D. V dropped 2 bases and J dropped 3 bases, with 7 bases sitting between them. Germline lookup yields CDR1 SGHTA and CDR2 FQGTGA. CDR3 length: 13 residues. The CDR3: CASSLGPEETQYF. Written as DNA, the CDR3 is TGTGCCAGCAGCTTAGGGCCCGAAGAGACCCAGTACTTC.

The chain couples TRBV6-5 to TRBJ2-1, with a possible D match to TRBD1 (6 bases). The CDR3 length is 11 residues. Germline CDR1 reads MNHEY; CDR2 reads SVGAGI. V was cut by 6 bases and J by 10 bases, with 10 bases left in between. The CDR3 DNA is TGTGCCAGCAGATACACAGGGGAGCAGTTCTTC. This encodes CASRYTGEQFF.

The chain links TRBV6-4 to TRBJ2-3; 8 bases fit TRBD2. Germline V gene sequence: CDR1 MRHNA, CDR2 SNTAGT. The CDR3 has 15 amino acids. V gave up 4 bases and J gave up 1 base; unmatched junction bases: 4. CDR3 sequence: CASSVGAGGTDTQYF. In DNA, the CDR3 is TGTGCCAGCAGTGTTGGAGCGGGAGGCACAGATACGCAGTATTTT.

This sequence joins TRBV6-4 and TRBJ2-1; 13 bases match TRBD2. The CDR3 sequence is 16 residues long. The V gene's germline CDR1 is MRHNA and CDR2 SNTAGT. The V gene end was trimmed by 3 bases and the J gene end by 10 bases; junction bases not matched to a gene: 9. CDR3 sequence: CASSEVTSGRPSEQFF. For the CDR3, the DNA is TGTGCCAGCAGTGAAGTGACTAGCGGGAGGCCCTCGGAGCAGTTCTTC.

This clone was detected once. The chain couples TRBV4-1 to TRBJ1-1, with D perhaps TRBD1 (5 bases). The CDR3 is 14 amino acids. CDR1 is MGHRA, CDR2 YSYEKL, per germline. V lost 4 bases and J lost 1, with 10 bases in between. CDR3 in amino acids: CASSPGGWNTEAFF. Here the CDR3 DNA reads TGCGCCAGCAGCCCCGGGGGTTGGAACACTGAAGCTTTCTTT.

V and J are TRBV6-1 and TRBJ2-2; the D is unclear. Per the germline V gene, CDR1 is MNHNS and CDR2 is SASEGT. Trimming pared 6 bases from V and 6 bases from J, leaving 17 bases between. This CDR3 spans 15 amino acids. CDR3: CASSAPRLAAGELFF. The CDR3 DNA is TGTGCCAGCAGCGCCCCTCGATTAGCTGCCGGGGAGCTGTTTTTT.

The gene calls are TRBV28 and TRBJ2-3; 8 bases are shared with TRBD1. Unmatched junction bases numbered 3, after V lost 3 bases and J lost 4 bases. The CDR3 consists of 14 residues. The germline V gene has CDR1 MDHEN and CDR2 SYDVKM. Here the CDR3 reads CASSFRGRPDTQYF. The CDR3 DNA is TGTGCCAGCAGTTTCAGGGGGCGCCCAGATACGCAGTATTTT.

The chain employs TRBV28 and TRBJ1-5; D is undetermined. This CDR3 region has 15 residues. V was shortened by 5 bases and J by 0 bases, with 11 bases between the two germline ends. Looked up from germline, CDR1 is MDHEN and CDR2 is SYDVKM. CDR3: CASSHLRYSNQPQHF. CDR3 sequence (DNA): TGTGCCAGCAGTCACCTCCGATATAGCAATCAGCCCCAGCATTTT.

The rearrangement joins TRBV5-4 to TRBJ1-2; 7 bases align to TRBD1. The length of the CDR3 is 14 residues. Trimming cost V 3 bases and J 2 bases; bases outside gene matches: 4. Per germline, CDR1 SGHNT and CDR2 YYREEE (reference sequence). The CDR3 region is CASSSKTGNYGYTF. The CDR3 DNA reads as TGTGCCAGCAGCTCCAAGACAGGGAACTATGGCTACACCTTC.

V gene TRBV6-5 combines with J gene TRBJ2-1; 10 nucleotides line up with TRBD2. Germline trimming cut 5 bases from V and 13 bases from J; bases unmatched to any gene: 5. Germline CDR1 reads MNHEY; CDR2 reads SVGAGI. This CDR3 region has 12 residues. The CDR3 nucleotides are TGTGCCAGCAGTCTTAGCGGGAGGAAACAGTTCTTC. Protein product: CASSLSGRKQFF.

The chain recombines TRBV27 with TRBJ1-2, with D tentatively TRBD1 (5 bases). The CDR3 sequence is 16 residues long. The germline gives CDR1 MNHEY, CDR2 SMNVEV (reference sequence). V was shortened by 5 bases and J by 5 bases, with 21 bases between the two germline ends. As DNA, the CDR3 is TGTGCCAGCAGTCCGACCGTGGGGACCCTAGGGTATGGCTACACCTTC. Translated: CASSPTVGTLGYGYTF.

V usage is TRBV30 and J usage is TRBJ2-7; 8 bases map to TRBD2. The CDR3 extends over 14 amino acids. Unmatched junction bases numbered 10, after V lost 2 bases and J lost 7 bases. Germline assignment: CDR1 GTSNPN and CDR2 SVGIG (reference sequence). This chain's CDR3 is CAWSSDSGGREQYF. The CDR3, as DNA: TGTGCCTGGAGTTCGGATAGCGGCGGGAGGGAGCAGTACTTC.

V usage is TRBV7-9 and J usage is TRBJ2-3, with D unclear. This CDR3 contains 12 residues. Germline CDR1 SEHNR, CDR2 FQNEAQ (reference sequence). The V gene lost 2 bases and the J gene lost 0 bases, with 0 bases spanning the gap. CDR3 region: CASSLSTDTQYF. In DNA, the CDR3 is TGTGCCAGCAGCTTAAGCACAGATACGCAGTATTTT.

V usage is TRBV5-6 and J usage is TRBJ1-2; D gene ambiguous. The CDR3 consists of 15 residues. The V gene lost 2 bases and the J gene lost 8 bases, with 19 bases spanning the gap. Germline-derived CDR1 and CDR2 are SGHDT and YYEEEE. The CDR3 sequence is CASSFYDVGTRGYTF. The CDR3 DNA reads as TGTGCCAGCAGCTTCTACGACGTGGGAACTCGGGGCTACACCTTC.

The CDR3 nucleotides read TGTGCCAGCAACTTCAGGGATCAGGGCACGACTGAAGCTTTCTTT. Residues: CASNFRDQGTTEAFF. The gene calls are TRBV7-9 and TRBJ1-1, with D perhaps matching TRBD1 (5 bases). Per germline, CDR1 SEHNR and CDR2 FQNEAQ (reference sequence). The CDR3 is made up of 15 amino acids. V lost 7 bases to trimming and J lost 5 bases, with 20 bases between them.

The chain links TRBV13 to TRBJ2-1, with D unresolved. The CDR3 runs to 11 residues. V was shortened by 3 bases and J by 5 bases, with 2 bases between the two germline ends. Germline loops: CDR1 PRHDT, CDR2 FYEKMQ (reference sequence). CDR3 sequence (DNA): TGTGCCAGCAGCTTCAACAATGAGCAGTTCTTC. This encodes CASSFNNEQFF.

The V gene is TRBV5-1, the J gene TRBJ2-2, with D unresolved. The CDR3 is 14 amino acids. Germline V gene lookup returns CDR1 SGHRS and CDR2 YFSETQ. The V gene lost 0 bases and the J gene lost 4 bases, with 7 bases spanning the gap. In nucleotides, the CDR3 is TGCGCCAGCAGCTTGGAGACGTCCACCGGGGAGCTGTTTTTT. Translating it yields CASSLETSTGELFF. Drawing the rest from reference TRBV5-1 and TRBJ2-2, the complete variable domain is KAGVTQTPRYLIKTRGQQVTLSCSPISGHRSVSWYQQTPGQGLQFLFEYFSETQRNKGNFPGRFSGRQFSNSRSEMNVSTLELGDSALYLCASSLETSTGELFFGEGSRLTVL.

This chain links TRBV28 with TRBJ2-1; 7 bases align to TRBD2. V lost 8 bases to trimming and J lost 8 bases; unmatched junction nucleotides: 15. The CDR3 is 15 residues long. Germline values: CDR1 MDHEN, CDR2 SYDVKM. As DNA, the CDR3 is TGTGCCAGCGTAGGATATGGGGGAGGGAAAGATGAGCAGTTCTTC. Amino acid sequence: CASVGYGGGKDEQFF.

The rearrangement joins TRBV20-1 to TRBJ2-5; D ambiguous. Trimming removed 1 base at V and 5 bases at J, with 5 bases between. This CDR3 has 11 residues. From germline, CDR1 is DFQATT and CDR2 SNEGSKA (reference sequence). CDR3 in amino acids: CSARGRETQYF. CDR3 bases: TGCAGTGCTAGAGGCCGGGAGACCCAGTACTTC.

The V call is TRBV7-6, the J call TRBJ2-3; D remains unclear. The germline gives CDR1 SGHVS, CDR2 FNYEAQ. This CDR3 is 13 amino acids long. V lost 2 bases, J lost 4 bases, and 7 bases lay in between. CDR3: CASSLQDPDTQYF. The CDR3 DNA follows: TGTGCCAGCAGCTTACAGGACCCAGATACGCAGTATTTT.

This clone was picked up one time. The chain combines TRBV9 with TRBJ2-7, with TRBD1 as a possible D gene (6 bases). Germline V gives CDR1 SGDLS, CDR2 YYNGEE. This CDR3 region has 14 residues. V lost 4 bases and J 2 bases, leaving 13 bases between the germline ends. The CDR3 loop reads CASSQARGPYEQYF. The CDR3 nucleotides are TGTGCCAGCAGCCAAGCCAGGGGCCCCTACGAGCAGTACTTC.